This TCR beta chain appears in the sequencing data of a study of vaccination effects on CD4 cells after COVID-19. Trimming took 7 bases from V and 6 from J; bases not matched to a gene: 7. The germline V gene encodes CDR1 SGHDT and CDR2 YYEEEE. The CDR3 extends over 14 amino acids. Profiling relied on immunoSEQ multiplex PCR, and the TCRdb table lists in-frame clones only, not all of them. The top ten hold 2.4% of the sample, which has 50,000 to 65,000 clones, over 75% seen once. Remarks on this clone: No antigen is known for it.

Expansion of antigen-specific CD4+ T cells with viral peptide pools was carried out by the ViraFEST assay before sequencing. Culturing for more than eight days preceded CD4+ T cell isolation. A density of approximately 2 million PBMC per well was used; these cells were cultured with approximately 10 IU/ml IL-2 and about 9.5 ug/ml peptides. This TCR was recovered from a human donor who received a COVID-19 vaccine. V and J are TRBV5-6 and TRBJ1-5; 10 bases match TRBD1. This specimen consisted of CD4+ T cells from PBMCs cultured with HCoV-229E spike peptides, obtained before COVID-19 vaccination. The CDR3: CASDIDRGLQPQHF. The CDR3 DNA follows: TGTGCCAGCGACATCGACAGGGGGCTTCAGCCCCAGCATTTT.